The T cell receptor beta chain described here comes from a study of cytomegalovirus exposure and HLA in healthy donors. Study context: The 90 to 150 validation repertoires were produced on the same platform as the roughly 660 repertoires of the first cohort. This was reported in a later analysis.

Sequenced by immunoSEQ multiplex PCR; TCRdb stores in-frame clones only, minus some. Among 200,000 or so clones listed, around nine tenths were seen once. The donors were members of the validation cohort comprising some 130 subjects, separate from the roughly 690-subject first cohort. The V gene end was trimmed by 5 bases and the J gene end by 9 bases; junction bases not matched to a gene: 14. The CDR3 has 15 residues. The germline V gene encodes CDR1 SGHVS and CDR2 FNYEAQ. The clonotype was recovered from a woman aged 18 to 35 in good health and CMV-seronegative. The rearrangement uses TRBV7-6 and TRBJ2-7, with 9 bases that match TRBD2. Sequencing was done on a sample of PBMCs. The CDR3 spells CASSPILAGDVAQYF. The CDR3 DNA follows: TGTGCCAGCAGCCCAATCTTAGCGGGAGACGTTGCGCAGTACTTC. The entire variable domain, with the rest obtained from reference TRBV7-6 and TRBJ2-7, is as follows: GAGVSQSPRYKVTKRGQDVALRCDPISGHVSLYWYRQALGQGPEFLTYFNYEAQQDKSGLPNDRFSAERPEGSISTLTIQRTEQRDSAMYRCASSPILAGDVAQYFGPGTRLTVT.